The clone carrying this TCR beta chain showed up just once. Its ends do not fully match the called genes, so a read error is possible. The time point is: longitudinal time-point 2. PBMCs stored at -80 C, numbering 2 million, were the origin of the unsorted libraries. The sample originates from a study of neurological immune-mediated disorders. The cDNA came from 5'RACE, which used 10-nucleotide random UMIs. TCRdb recomputed calls from the 5' RACE reads with MiXCR, one row per CDR3 protein. The repertoire holds under 50,000 distinct CDR3 sequences, with about an eighth as singletons. The CDR3 extends over 15 amino acids. Looked up from germline, CDR1 is DFQATT and CDR2 is SNEGSKA (reference sequence).

The J gene is TRBJ1-4, the V gene TRBV20-1, with D unclear. This receptor was taken from a male donor with HTLV-1-associated myelopathy (HAM/TSP). Sequenced input: PBMCs. Here the CDR3 reads CSASAHSRSNEKPFF. CDR3 bases: TGCAGTGCCTCGGCACATTCCCGCTCAAATGAAAAACCGTTTTTT.